The present T cell receptor (beta chain) was sequenced within a study of cytomegalovirus exposure and HLA in healthy donors. Whole-study results and caveats: Among the sequence variants, a highly shared cluster was likely an artifact of sequencing. It was confirmed in vitro that a few of the CMV-associated chains were specific for CMV antigens. As a later analysis showed, a missense DCLRE1C variant was linked to trimming of TCR beta V- and J-genes. Later, an analysis showed that TCR beta chains associated with HLA were more clonally expanded than others that were equally common.

PCR employed 60 Vbeta and 13 Jbeta primers. Clones were sequenced by immunoSEQ multiplex PCR, and TCRdb holds only the in-frame ones, with some missing. This table has around 230,000 clones, roughly 84% appearing once. About this clone itself: Antigen: not known.

This CDR3 contains 15 residues. J lost 5 bases, V lost 5 bases, and 8 bases had no gene match. Per the germline V gene, CDR1 is SGHAT and CDR2 is FQNNGV. This TCR was sampled from a girl aged 2 to 9 in good health and CMV-seronegative. Material for sequencing was PBMCs. The V and J genes are TRBV11-2 and TRBJ1-4; 7 bases are shared with TRBD1. This CDR3 reads CASSLLTGWNEKLFF. The CDR3 nucleotides are TGTGCCAGCAGCCTATTGACAGGGTGGAATGAAAAACTGTTTTTT.